Listed below are T cell receptor beta chains from one sample, sequenced in a study of shared clonotypes between healthy human individuals. Using immunoSEQ multiplex PCR, the repertoire was profiled, and TCRdb retains in-frame clones only, with some absent. The data contain millions of clones, 95% of them singletons. Sequenced sample: naive CD4+ T cells sorted from blood. The receptors shown here come from a man aged 18 to 30 in good health. Each CDR3 is given without its conserved first and last residue. Each record gives: J gene, V gene, CDR3 protein.

J: TRBJ2-5; V: TRBV5-1; CDR3: ASSLGGGQETQY
J: TRBJ1-6; V: TRBV28; CDR3: ASRPQQGPNNSPLH
J: TRBJ2-1; V: TRBV18; CDR3: ASSPGAGAGTEQF
J: TRBJ2-1; V: TRBV28; CDR3: ASSGQGAYNEQF
J: TRBJ1-1; V: TRBV18; CDR3: ASSPNIGTEAF
J: TRBJ1-2; V: TRBV2; CDR3: ASSETGIYGYT
J: TRBJ1-5; V: TRBV9; CDR3: ASSARGQWEPQH
J: TRBJ1-4; V: TRBV19; CDR3: ASSTPDGSQGEPSEKLF
J: TRBJ2-3; V: TRBV9; CDR3: AISSGPATDTQY
J: TRBJ2-3; V: TRBV18; CDR3: ASSPPAGGGSDTQY
J: TRBJ2-1; V: TRBV7-2; CDR3: ASRLGQGLYNEQF
J: TRBJ1-5; V: TRBV7-9; CDR3: ASSFSINQPQH
J: TRBJ2-7; V: TRBV19; CDR3: ASSAPDRGYEQY
J: TRBJ2-2; V: TRBV5-1; CDR3: ASRPQAGGVGGELF
J: TRBJ1-5; V: TRBV2; CDR3: ASSYQGAGNQPQH